This T cell receptor beta chain was observed in a study of blood T cell repertoires in COVID-19. The wider study: The United States, Italy and Spain were the sources of the acute and convalescent COVID-19 samples.

The V gene's germline CDR1 is SGDLS and CDR2 YYNGEE. The ends lost 2 bases at V and 3 bases at J; junction bases unmatched: 3. The CDR3 length is 15 residues. Participants spanned ages about 18 to 100 years and resided in roughly 26 US areas. Clinical history reported by participants formed the basis on which cohorts were assigned. As processed by the authors: Estimates of nucleated cell counts were drawn from the amplification of reference gene primers. Sequenced by immunoSEQ multiplex PCR; TCRdb stores in-frame clones only, minus some. D and trimming were read from the DNA, whereas the V and J calls and clone size are those reported in that table. This sample carries 150,000 to 200,000 clones, roughly 88% of them seen once, and the ten largest clones take 13%.

The rearrangement joins TRBV9 to TRBJ1-3; TRBD1 aligns across 9 bases. The sequence was obtained from a woman aged 55-70 years who had recovered from COVID-19. Sequenced sample: PBMCs or T cells enriched from blood (not recorded which). CDR3 nucleotide sequence: TGTGCCAGCAGCGTCACAGGGGGCGGTGGAAACACCATATATTTT. Encoded protein: CASSVTGGGGNTIYF.